This record concerns one T cell receptor beta chain sequence. The data belong to a study of blood T cell repertoires in COVID-19. For the study at large: Both acute and convalescent COVID-19 samples were obtained from the United States, Italy and Spain.

The CDR3 loop spans 16 amino acids. The V segment lost 2 bases and the J segment 4 bases; nucleotides outside the gene matches: 8. Germline V gene sequence: CDR1 MGHRA, CDR2 YSYEKL. Repertoires were generated with immunoSEQ multiplex PCR, while TCRdb's copy carries only in-frame clones and drops some. The sample lists over 95,000 clones; about 84% were seen once. The sequence was collected from a man aged 45-60 years with acute or convalescent COVID-19. The sequencing input was peripheral blood. V and J are TRBV4-1 and TRBJ1-2; 9 bases align to TRBD1. The CDR3 nucleotides read TGCGCCAGCAGCCAATTCTACAGGGGGCAAGGCTATGGCTACACCTTC. Amino acids: CASSQFYRGQGYGYTF.